Included here is one T cell receptor (beta chain) sequence, with context. As yet, its antigen is unknown. This sample is part of a study of PD-1 blockade in classical Hodgkin lymphoma. Some clones are missing from TCRdb's copy, which holds only in-frame ones; the method was immunoSEQ multiplex PCR. This sample has 25,000 to 30,000 clones, with about 88% found just once. This CDR3 comprises 12 residues. Trimming pared 5 bases from V and 2 bases from J, leaving 5 bases between. Per germline, CDR1 MNHEY and CDR2 SMNVEV (reference sequence). Study-level points and caveats: Possibly reflecting disease activity or prior therapy, repertoire differences have causes that remain undefined.

Documented time point: cycle 4 day 1 (C4D1), after five to seven weeks of nivolumab. Each of the patients experienced relapse following autologous stem cell transplantation, and their brentuximab vedotin exposure differed. Magnetic negative selection of thawed PBMCs was the method by which CD4+ T cells were purified. This chain connects TRBV27 to TRBJ2-3; no definite D call. The source is a human donor with classical Hodgkin lymphoma. Sequencing used CD4+ T cells from blood, obtained before the fourth cycle of nivolumab. CDR3 bases: TGTGCCAGCAGTCACCACACAGATACGCAGTATTTT. Residues: CASSHHTDTQYF.